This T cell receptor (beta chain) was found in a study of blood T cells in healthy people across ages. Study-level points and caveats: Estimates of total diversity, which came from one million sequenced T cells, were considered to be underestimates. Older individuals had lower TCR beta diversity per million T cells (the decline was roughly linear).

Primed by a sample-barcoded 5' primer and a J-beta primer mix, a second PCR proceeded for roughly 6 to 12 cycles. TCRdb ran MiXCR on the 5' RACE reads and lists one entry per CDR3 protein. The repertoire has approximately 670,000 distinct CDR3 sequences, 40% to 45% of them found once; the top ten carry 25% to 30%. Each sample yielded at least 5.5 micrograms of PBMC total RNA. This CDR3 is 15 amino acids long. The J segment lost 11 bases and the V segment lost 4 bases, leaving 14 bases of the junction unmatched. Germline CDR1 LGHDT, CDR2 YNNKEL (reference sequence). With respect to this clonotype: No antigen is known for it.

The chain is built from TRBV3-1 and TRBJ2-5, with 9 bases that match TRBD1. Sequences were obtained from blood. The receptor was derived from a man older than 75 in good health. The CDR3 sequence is CASSRDRGTYNEQYF. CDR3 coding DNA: TGTGCCAGCAGCCGAGACAGGGGGACCTACAATGAGCAGTACTTC.